These T cell receptor beta chains were read from a single sample in a study of Graves' ophthalmopathy and Graves' hyperthyroidism. In TCRdb, the multiplex PCR reads were re-called with MiXCR into one record per CDR3 protein. The repertoire has approximately 1.2 million distinct CDR3 sequences, less than 45% of them found once; the top ten carry 11%. Sequences were obtained from peripheral blood or thyroid tissue (not recorded which). These receptors all stem from an adult man with Graves' hyperthyroidism. Both conserved end residues are part of each CDR3. D genes are given only for firm matches. Size values are once, few and many counts, or a class for expanded clones, and some rows have none.

clone size,J gene,D gene,V gene,CDR3 protein,CDR3 DNA
NA,TRBJ1-5,NA,TRBV29-1,CSVGVNSNQPQHF,TGCAGCGTTGGGGTCAATAGCAATCAGCCCCAGCATTTT
many,TRBJ1-4,NA,TRBV20-1,CSAQGGSAQEKLFF,TGCAGTGCTCAGGGTGGATCAGCCCAAGAAAAACTGTTTTTT
NA,TRBJ1-2,NA,TRBV12-3/TRBV12-4,CASSETGPYGYTF,TGTGCCAGCAGTGAAACAGGGCCCTATGGCTACACCTTC
few,TRBJ1-5,NA,TRBV30,CAWSVTTPNQPQHF,TGTGCCTGGAGTGTAACTACACCAAATCAGCCCCAGCATTTT
many,TRBJ2-5,TRBD2,TRBV2,CASSDSSGRAVETQYF,TGTGCCAGCAGTGATTCTAGCGGGAGGGCTGTGGAGACCCAGTACTTC
NA,TRBJ1-1,TRBD1,TRBV6-5,CASTKRGQEGYHTEAFF,TGTGCCAGCACCAAAAGGGGACAGGAGGGCTATCACACTGAAGCTTTCTTT
NA,TRBJ1-2,NA,TRBV11-2,CASSEFRGALYGYTF,TGTGCCAGCAGCGAGTTTCGGGGGGCTCTCTATGGCTACACCTTC
NA,TRBJ2-7,NA,TRBV4-3,CASSQGSLDLTYEQYF,TGCGCCAGCAGCCAAGGGTCACTAGACTTGACCTACGAGCAGTACTTC
NA,TRBJ1-2,NA,TRBV10-3,CAISEASRGYGYTF,TGTGCCATCAGTGAGGCCAGCAGGGGCTATGGCTACACCTTC
many,TRBJ1-1,NA,TRBV19,CASSTGPDGPEAFF,TGTGCCAGTAGTACAGGGCCCGACGGTCCTGAAGCTTTCTTT
NA,TRBJ1-2,NA,TRBV7-9,CASSPSGVNSYGYTF,TGTGCCAGCAGCCCGTCCGGGGTAAACAGCTATGGCTACACCTTC
few,TRBJ1-4,NA,TRBV10-3,CATHDSGDGEKLFF,TGTGCCACCCACGACTCGGGGGACGGTGAAAAACTGTTTTTT
few,TRBJ1-5,NA,TRBV20-1,CSARGVDSNQPQHF,TGCAGTGCTAGAGGCGTAGATAGCAATCAGCCCCAGCATTTT
NA,TRBJ2-7,TRBD2,TRBV6-6,CASRATSGFYEQYF,TGTGCCAGCAGGGCGACTAGCGGTTTCTACGAGCAGTACTTC
few,TRBJ1-3,NA,TRBV9,CASSVERNTIYF,TGTGCCAGCAGCGTAGAGAGAAACACCATATATTTT
few,TRBJ2-6,TRBD1,TRBV10-3,CASSYIGTGSSGANVLTF,TGTGCCAGCAGTTACATCGGGACAGGCAGCTCTGGGGCCAACGTCCTGACTTTC
NA,TRBJ1-2,NA,TRBV29-1,CSVEDRGNLNYGYTF,TGCAGCGTTGAAGATCGGGGAAACCTTAACTATGGCTACACCTTC
NA,TRBJ2-7,TRBD1,TRBV4-2,CASSQGRQGRNSYEQYF,TGTGCCAGCAGCCAAGGAAGACAGGGGCGAAACTCCTACGAGCAGTACTTC
few,TRBJ2-7,TRBD2,TRBV12-3/TRBV12-4,CASSLTSGPSYEQYF,TGTGCCAGCAGTTTAACTAGCGGGCCCTCCTACGAGCAGTACTTC
NA,TRBJ2-7,TRBD1,TRBV7-8,CASSFPEGQYEQYF,TGTGCCAGCAGTTTCCCCGAGGGACAGTACGAGCAGTACTTC
NA,TRBJ2-5,NA,TRBV19,CASSISLGQNQPQYF,TGTGCCAGTAGTATTTCTCTTGGGCAGAATCAGCCCCAGTACTTC
NA,TRBJ2-2,NA,TRBV6-5,CATSSGLGTGELFF,TGTGCCACGTCGTCAGGTCTCGGCACCGGGGAGCTGTTTTTT
many,TRBJ1-2,NA,TRBV11-2,CASSRSYNGYTF,TGTGCCAGCAGCCGATCCTATAATGGCTACACCTTC
NA,TRBJ1-2,TRBD1,TRBV10-3,CASIDPTGGADGYTF,TGTGCCAGCATCGACCCGACAGGGGGGGCGGATGGCTACACCTTC
NA,TRBJ2-7,NA,TRBV29-1,CSVTQGHEQYF,TGCAGCGTCACGCAGGGTCACGAGCAGTACTTC
once,TRBJ2-7,NA,TRBV7-9,CASSLVAISYKQYF,TGTGCCAGCAGCTTAGTCGCGATATCGTACAAGCAGTACTTC
NA,TRBJ2-7,NA,TRBV7-2,CASNSHGDGDEQYF,TGTGCCAGCAACTCCCACGGGGATGGGGACGAGCAGTACTTC